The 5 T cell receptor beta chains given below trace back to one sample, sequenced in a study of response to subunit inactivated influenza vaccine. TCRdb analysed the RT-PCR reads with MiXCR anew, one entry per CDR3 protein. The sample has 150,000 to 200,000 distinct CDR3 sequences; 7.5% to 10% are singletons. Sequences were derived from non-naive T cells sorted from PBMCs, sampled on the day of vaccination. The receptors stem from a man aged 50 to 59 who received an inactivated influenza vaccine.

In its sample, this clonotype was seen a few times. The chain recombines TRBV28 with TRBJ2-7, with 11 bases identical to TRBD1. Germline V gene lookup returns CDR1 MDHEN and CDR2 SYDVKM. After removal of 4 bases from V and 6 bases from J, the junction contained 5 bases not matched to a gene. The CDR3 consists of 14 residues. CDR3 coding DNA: TGTGCCAGCAGTTCCGCCGGGACAGGGGGCGAGCAGTACTTC. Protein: CASSSAGTGGEQYF.

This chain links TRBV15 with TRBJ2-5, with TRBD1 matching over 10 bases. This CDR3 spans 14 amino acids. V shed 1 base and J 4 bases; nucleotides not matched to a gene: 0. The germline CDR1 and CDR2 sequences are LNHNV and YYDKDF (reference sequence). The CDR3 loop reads CATSRGDRGETQYF. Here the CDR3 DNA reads TGTGCCACCAGCAGAGGGGACAGGGGAGAGACCCAGTACTTC.

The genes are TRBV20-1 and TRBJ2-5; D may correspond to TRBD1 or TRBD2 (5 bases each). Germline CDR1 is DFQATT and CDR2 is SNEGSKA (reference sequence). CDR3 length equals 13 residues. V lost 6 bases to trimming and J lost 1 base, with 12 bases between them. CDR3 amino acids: CSATGTPQETQYF. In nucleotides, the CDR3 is TGCAGTGCCACCGGGACCCCCCAAGAGACCCAGTACTTC.

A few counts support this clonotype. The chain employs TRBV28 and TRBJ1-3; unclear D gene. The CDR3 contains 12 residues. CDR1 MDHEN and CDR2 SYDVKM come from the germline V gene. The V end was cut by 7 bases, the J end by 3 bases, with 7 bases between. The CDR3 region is CASTPFGNTIYF. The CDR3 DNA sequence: TGTGCCAGCACCCCCTTTGGAAACACCATATATTTT.

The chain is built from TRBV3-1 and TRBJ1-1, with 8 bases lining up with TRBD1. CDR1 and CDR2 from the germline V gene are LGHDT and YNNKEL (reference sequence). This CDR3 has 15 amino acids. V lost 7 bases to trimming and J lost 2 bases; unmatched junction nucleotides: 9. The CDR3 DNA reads TGTGCCAGCACGCGACCCGGACAGGGCAACACTGAAGCTTTCTTT. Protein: CASTRPGQGNTEAFF.